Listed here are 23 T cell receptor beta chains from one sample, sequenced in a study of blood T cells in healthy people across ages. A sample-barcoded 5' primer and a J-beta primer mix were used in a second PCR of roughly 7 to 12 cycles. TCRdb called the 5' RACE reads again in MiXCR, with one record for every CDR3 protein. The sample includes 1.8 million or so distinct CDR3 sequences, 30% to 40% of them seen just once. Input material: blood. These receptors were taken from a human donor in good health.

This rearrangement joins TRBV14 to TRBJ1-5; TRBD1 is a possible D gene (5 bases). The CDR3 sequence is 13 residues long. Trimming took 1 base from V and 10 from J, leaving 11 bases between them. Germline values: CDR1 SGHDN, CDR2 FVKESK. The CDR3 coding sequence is TGTGCCAGCAGCCAAGGGTTCAGGGCACCCCAGCATTTT. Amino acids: CASSQGFRAPQHF.

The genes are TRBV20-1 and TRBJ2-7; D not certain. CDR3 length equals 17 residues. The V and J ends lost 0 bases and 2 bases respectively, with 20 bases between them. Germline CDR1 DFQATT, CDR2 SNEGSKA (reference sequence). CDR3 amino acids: CSAREPPGRSTTYEQYF. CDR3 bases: TGCAGTGCTAGAGAGCCCCCTGGGCGGTCCACAACCTACGAGCAGTACTTC.

The CDR3 DNA is TGTGCCAGCAGTCACCTTCGACAGGGTATACAGCCCCAGCATTTT. Translation: CASSHLRQGIQPQHF. The rearrangement joins TRBV28 to TRBJ1-5; 7 bases are shared with TRBD1. The CDR3 contains 15 residues. The V gene end was trimmed by 5 bases and the J gene end by 7 bases; junction bases not matched to a gene: 11. Germline V gene sequence: CDR1 MDHEN, CDR2 SYDVKM.

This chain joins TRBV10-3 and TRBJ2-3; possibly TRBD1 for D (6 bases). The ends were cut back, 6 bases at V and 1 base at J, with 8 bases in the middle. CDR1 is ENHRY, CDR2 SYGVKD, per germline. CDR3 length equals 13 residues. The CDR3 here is CAIRDSRTDTQYF. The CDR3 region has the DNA TGTGCCATCAGGGACAGTCGCACAGATACGCAGTATTTT.

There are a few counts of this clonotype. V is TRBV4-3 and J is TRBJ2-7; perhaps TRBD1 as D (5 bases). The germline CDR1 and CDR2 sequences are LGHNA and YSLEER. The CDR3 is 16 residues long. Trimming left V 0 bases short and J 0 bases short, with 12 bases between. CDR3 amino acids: CASSQDRTGSSYEQYF. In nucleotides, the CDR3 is TGCGCCAGCAGCCAAGACCGTACAGGTAGCTCCTACGAGCAGTACTTC.

CDR3 sequence (DNA): TGTGCCAGCAGCTTGGGTCGGGACACGTCTAACTATGGCTACACCTTC. As protein: CASSLGRDTSNYGYTF. This chain uses TRBV7-8 with TRBJ1-2; D is perhaps TRBD1 (6 bases). Trimming shortened V by 3 bases and J by 0 bases, and 14 bases separated the two germline ends. The germline CDR1 and CDR2 sequences are SGHVS and FQNEAQ. The CDR3 has 16 amino acids. The variable domain in full, with the rest retrieved from reference TRBV7-8 and TRBJ1-2, is GAGVSQSPRYKVAKRGQDVALRCDPISGHVSLFWYQQALGQGPEFLTYFQNEAQLDKSGLPSDRFFAERPEGSVSTLKIQRTQQEDSAVYLCASSLGRDTSNYGYTFGSGTRLTVV.

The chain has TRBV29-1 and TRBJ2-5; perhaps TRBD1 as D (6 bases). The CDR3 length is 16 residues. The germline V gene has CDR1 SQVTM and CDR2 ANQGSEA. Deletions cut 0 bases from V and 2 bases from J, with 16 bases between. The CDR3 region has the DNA TGCAGCGTTGAAGATTACGATCCCCAGGGGCAAGAGACCCAGTACTTC. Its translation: CSVEDYDPQGQETQYF.

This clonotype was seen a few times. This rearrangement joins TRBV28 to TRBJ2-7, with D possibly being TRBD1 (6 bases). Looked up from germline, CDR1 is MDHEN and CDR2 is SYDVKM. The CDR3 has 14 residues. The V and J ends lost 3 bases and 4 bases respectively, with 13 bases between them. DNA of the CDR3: TGTGCCAGCAGTTTTTTCGGACAGTTATACGAGCAGTACTTC. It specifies CASSFFGQLYEQYF.

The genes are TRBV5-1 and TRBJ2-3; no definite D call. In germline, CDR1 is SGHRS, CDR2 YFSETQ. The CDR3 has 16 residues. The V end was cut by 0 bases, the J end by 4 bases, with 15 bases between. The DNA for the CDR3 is TGCGCCAGCAGCTTGGCCCGCTACGAATTATCAGATACGCAGTATTTT. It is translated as CASSLARYELSDTQYF.

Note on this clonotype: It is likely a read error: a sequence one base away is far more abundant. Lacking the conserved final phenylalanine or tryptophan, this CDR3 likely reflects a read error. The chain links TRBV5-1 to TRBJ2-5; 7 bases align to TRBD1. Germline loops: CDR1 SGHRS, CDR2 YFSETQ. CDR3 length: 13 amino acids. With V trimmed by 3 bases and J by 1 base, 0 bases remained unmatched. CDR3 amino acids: CASSWDSQETQYL. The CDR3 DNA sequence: TGCGCCAGCAGCTGGGACAGCCAAGAGACCCAGTACTTA.

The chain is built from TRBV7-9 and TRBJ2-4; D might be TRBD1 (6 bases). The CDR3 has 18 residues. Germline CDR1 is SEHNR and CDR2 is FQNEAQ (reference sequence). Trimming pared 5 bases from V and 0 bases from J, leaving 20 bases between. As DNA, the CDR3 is TGTGCCAGCAGCGGAAGGACAGACCACTTAATAGCCAAAAACATTCAGTACTTC. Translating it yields CASSGRTDHLIAKNIQYF.

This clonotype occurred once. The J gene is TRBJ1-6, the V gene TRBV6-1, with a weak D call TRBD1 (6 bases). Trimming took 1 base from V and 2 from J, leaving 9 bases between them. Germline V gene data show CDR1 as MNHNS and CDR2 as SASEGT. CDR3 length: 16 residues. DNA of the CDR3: TGTGCCAGCAGTGAAGAGGGGGGCCCCTATAATTCACCCCTCCACTTT. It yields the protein CASSEEGGPYNSPLHF.

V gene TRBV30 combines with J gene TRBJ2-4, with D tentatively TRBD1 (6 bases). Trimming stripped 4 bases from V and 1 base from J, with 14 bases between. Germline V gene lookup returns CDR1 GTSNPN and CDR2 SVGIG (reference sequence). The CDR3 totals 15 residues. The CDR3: CAWNQGREAKNIQYF. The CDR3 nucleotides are TGTGCCTGGAATCAGGGGCGCGAGGCCAAAAACATTCAGTACTTC.

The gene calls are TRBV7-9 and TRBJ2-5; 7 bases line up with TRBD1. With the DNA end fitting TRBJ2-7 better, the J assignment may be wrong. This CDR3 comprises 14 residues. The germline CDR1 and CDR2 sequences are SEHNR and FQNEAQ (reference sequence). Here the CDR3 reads CASSSGGVRYEQYF. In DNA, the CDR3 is TGTGCCAGCAGCTCAGGGGGAGTTCGGTACGAGCAGTACTTC.

The CDR3 nucleotides are TGCAGCGTTGGGCGAGTTACGTTGAACACTGAAGCTTTCTTT. Its translation is CSVGRVTLNTEAFF. The V gene is TRBV29-1, the J gene TRBJ1-1; no firm D call. V gave up 4 bases and J gave up 0 bases, with 12 bases separating them. This CDR3 is built from 14 residues. CDR1 SQVTM and CDR2 ANQGSEA come from the germline V gene.

The CDR3 here is CASSLQGAMNTEAFF. CDR3 DNA: TGTGCCAGCAGCTTACAGGGGGCAATGAACACTGAAGCTTTCTTT. The genes are TRBV7-9 and TRBJ1-1; 8 nucleotides align to TRBD1. Per germline, CDR1 SEHNR and CDR2 FQNEAQ (reference sequence). CDR3 length: 15 residues. V trimming: 2 bases; J trimming: 0 bases; junction bases outside the gene matches: 2.

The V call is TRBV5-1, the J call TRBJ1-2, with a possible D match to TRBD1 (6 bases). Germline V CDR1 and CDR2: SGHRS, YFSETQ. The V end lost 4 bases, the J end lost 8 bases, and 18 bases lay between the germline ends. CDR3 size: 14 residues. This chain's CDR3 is CASSPKWTDGGYTF. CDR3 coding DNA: TGCGCCAGCAGCCCCAAGTGGACAGATGGGGGCTACACCTTC.

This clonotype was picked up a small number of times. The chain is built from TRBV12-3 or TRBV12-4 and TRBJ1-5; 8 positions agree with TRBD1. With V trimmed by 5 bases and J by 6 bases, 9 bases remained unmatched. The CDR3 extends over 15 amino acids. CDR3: CASSPDRGMSQPQHF. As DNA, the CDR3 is TGTGCCAGCAGTCCTGACAGGGGAATGAGTCAGCCCCAGCATTTT.

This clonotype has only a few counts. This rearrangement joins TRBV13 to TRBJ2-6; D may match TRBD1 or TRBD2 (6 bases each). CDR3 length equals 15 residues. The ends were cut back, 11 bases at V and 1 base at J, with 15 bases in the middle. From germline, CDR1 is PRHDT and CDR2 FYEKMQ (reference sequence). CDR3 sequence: CASGAGLSGANVLTF. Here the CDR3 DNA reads TGTGCCTCGGGGGCAGGCCTTTCTGGGGCCAACGTCCTGACTTTC.

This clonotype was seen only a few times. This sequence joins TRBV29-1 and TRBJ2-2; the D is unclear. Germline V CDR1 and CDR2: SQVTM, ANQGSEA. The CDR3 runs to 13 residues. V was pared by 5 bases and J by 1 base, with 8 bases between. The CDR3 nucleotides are TGCAGCGTTATAAGAGGGAACACCGGGGAGCTGTTTTTT. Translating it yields CSVIRGNTGELFF.

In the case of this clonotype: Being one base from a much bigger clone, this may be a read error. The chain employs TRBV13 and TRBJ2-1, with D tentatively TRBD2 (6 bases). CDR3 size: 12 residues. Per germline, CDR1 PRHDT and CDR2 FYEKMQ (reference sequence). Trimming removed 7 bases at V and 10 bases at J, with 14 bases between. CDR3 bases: TGTGCCAGCACCCTAGGGACTGACGAGCAGTTCTTC. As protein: CASTLGTDEQFF.

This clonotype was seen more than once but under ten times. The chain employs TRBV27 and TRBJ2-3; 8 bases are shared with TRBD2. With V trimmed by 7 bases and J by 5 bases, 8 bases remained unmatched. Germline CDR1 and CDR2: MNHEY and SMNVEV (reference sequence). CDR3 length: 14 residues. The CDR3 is CASNHGGAGDTQYF. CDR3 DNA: TGTGCCAGCAACCACGGGGGGGCTGGAGATACGCAGTATTTT.

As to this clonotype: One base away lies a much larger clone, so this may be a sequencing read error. The CDR3 sequence: CASSDDGTGIGAFF. The CDR3 DNA sequence: TGTGCCAGCAGCGATGATGGGACAGGGATTGGAGCTTTCTTT. The V gene is TRBV7-9, the J gene TRBJ1-1; 9 nucleotides line up with TRBD1. Germline loops: CDR1 SEHNR, CDR2 FQNEAQ (reference sequence). V gave up 5 bases and J gave up 10 bases; unmatched junction bases: 11. This CDR3 has 14 residues.